This is a list of T cell receptor beta chains from one sample in a study of vaccination effects on CD4 cells after COVID-19. No antigen is known for these receptors. Repertoires were generated with immunoSEQ multiplex PCR, while TCRdb's copy carries only in-frame clones and drops some. This table has 60,000 to 75,000 clones, 60% to 75% appearing once. This material consisted of CD4+ T cells from PBMCs cultured with HIV peptides, taken before COVID-19 vaccination. The receptors originated from a human donor who had a prior SARS-CoV-2 infection. CDR3s include the opening cysteine and the closing phenylalanine or tryptophan. The D gene is left open where the match is weak. Not all rows give a size; the values are once, few, many and, for expanded clones, a class.

NA,TRBJ1-2,TRBV10-3,NA,CAISEVGDYYGYTF,TGTGCCATCAGTGAGGTGGGGGACTACTATGGCTACACCTTC
NA,TRBJ2-2,TRBV12-3/TRBV12-4,NA,CASSFHRELFF,TGTGCCAGCAGTTTCCACCGGGAGCTGTTTTTT
NA,TRBJ2-4,TRBV11-3,NA,CASSLVAGGVKNIQYF,TGTGCCAGCAGCTTAGTAGCAGGGGGGGTCAAAAACATTCAGTACTTC
NA,TRBJ1-1,TRBV19,NA,CASSIEVGQSAVEAFF,TGTGCCAGTAGTATAGAGGTAGGGCAGTCGGCGGTAGAAGCTTTCTTT
TRBD2,TRBJ2-1,TRBV10-3,NA,CAISPRTSGGAVGNEQFF,TGTGCCATCAGCCCGAGGACTAGCGGGGGGGCCGTCGGCAATGAGCAGTTCTTC
TRBD2,TRBJ2-2,TRBV27,NA,CATRGTSGSTGELFF,TGTGCCACCCGGGGGACTAGCGGGAGCACCGGGGAGCTGTTTTTT
NA,TRBJ2-5,TRBV5-1,NA,CASSNPGLETQYF,TGCGCCAGCAGCAACCCGGGGTTAGAGACCCAGTACTTC
NA,TRBJ1-2,TRBV7-9,NA,CASSFPGRNYGYTF,TGTGCCAGCAGCTTCCCCGGGCGGAACTATGGCTACACCTTC
TRBD2,TRBJ2-5,TRBV7-3,NA,CASSVSGGALTGQETQYF,TGTGCCAGCAGCGTAAGCGGGGGGGCCCTTACCGGCCAAGAGACCCAGTACTTC
NA,TRBJ2-2,TRBV5-4,NA,CASRTAQGRFTGELFF,TGTGCCAGCAGAACGGCCCAGGGACGCTTCACCGGGGAGCTGTTTTTT
NA,TRBJ2-7,TRBV7-2,once,CASSLVGGSYEQYF,TGTGCCAGCAGCTTAGTGGGGGGATCCTACGAGCAGTACTTC
NA,TRBJ2-7,TRBV5-1,NA,CASRGGSSYEQYF,TGCGCCAGCAGAGGGGGGAGCTCCTACGAGCAGTACTTC
TRBD2,TRBJ2-2,TRBV24-1,NA,CATSDGTSAPTGELFF,TGTGCCACCAGTGACGGGACTAGCGCGCCGACCGGGGAGCTGTTTTTT
NA,TRBJ1-4,TRBV28,few,CASSVQLPGQRFF,TGTGCCAGCAGCGTCCAACTTCCGGGACAAAGATTTTTT
NA,TRBJ2-7,TRBV24-1,NA,CATRGGRAYEQYF,TGTGCCACCCGAGGAGGCAGGGCCTACGAGCAGTACTTC
NA,TRBJ1-3,TRBV5-8,NA,CASSLGVHSSGNTIYF,TGTGCCAGCAGCTTGGGGGTCCACAGCTCTGGAAACACCATATATTTT
TRBD2,TRBJ2-1,TRBV5-1,NA,CASSLAASGRAGNSEQFF,TGCGCCAGCAGCTTGGCAGCTAGCGGGAGGGCCGGTAATAGCGAGCAGTTCTTC
NA,TRBJ2-1,TRBV7-3,NA,CATREGEQFF,TGTGCCACCCGGGAAGGTGAGCAGTTCTTC
TRBD1,TRBJ2-1,TRBV5-6,NA,CASSALRVGTEDNEQFF,TGTGCCAGCAGCGCCTTGAGGGTTGGGACAGAAGACAATGAGCAGTTCTTC
NA,TRBJ2-7,TRBV10-3,NA,CAIRYAVGSYEQYF,TGTGCCATCAGGTACGCAGTCGGCTCCTACGAGCAGTACTTC
NA,TRBJ1-2,TRBV4-3,NA,CASSQDFGSLGGYTF,TGCGCCAGCAGCCAAGATTTTGGTTCCTTAGGGGGCTACACCTTC
TRBD2,TRBJ2-3,TRBV18,once,CASSTAAGGADTQYF,TGTGCCAGCTCTACGGCAGCGGGGGGGGCTGATACGCAGTATTTT
NA,TRBJ2-5,TRBV5-1,NA,CASTDMSGFQETQYF,TGCGCCAGCACCGACATGTCGGGGTTCCAAGAGACCCAGTACTTC
TRBD1,TRBJ2-6,TRBV28,few,CASSYTGAGANVLTF,TGTGCCAGCAGCTACACAGGGGCTGGGGCCAACGTCCTGACTTTC
TRBD1,TRBJ1-5,TRBV2,NA,CASSERAGGNQPQHF,TGTGCCAGCAGTGAAAGGGCAGGGGGGAATCAGCCCCAGCATTTT
NA,TRBJ2-3,TRBV5-1,NA,CASSLQRGTDTQYF,TGCGCCAGCAGCTTGCAGAGGGGCACAGATACGCAGTATTTT
TRBD1,TRBJ2-3,TRBV9,NA,CASSTHRGTDTQYF,TGTGCCAGCAGCACCCACAGGGGAACAGATACGCAGTATTTT
NA,TRBJ2-2,TRBV6-1,NA,CASSEQGGSGELFF,TGTGCCAGCAGTGAACAGGGGGGGTCCGGGGAGCTGTTTTTT
NA,TRBJ1-1,TRBV3-1/TRBV3-2,NA,CASSRRPNEAFF,TGTGCCAGCAGCCGAAGACCTAATGAAGCTTTCTTT